What follows is one T cell receptor beta chain and its context. The antigen remains unidentified. The sample originates from a study of T cell responses to AZD1222 COVID-19 vaccine. Study findings and constraints: Clonal diversity was possibly underestimated, and the donors were mostly white British, with more females. Just a handful of AZD1222 recipients tested seropositive at baseline. Repertoire sampling happened only post peak T cell response.

The CDR3 consists of 13 residues. V lost 7 bases, J lost 5 bases, and 14 bases lay in between. Per germline, CDR1 LNHDA and CDR2 SQIVND (reference sequence). Using immunoSEQ multiplex PCR, the repertoire was profiled, and TCRdb retains in-frame clones only, with some absent. The sample yields 150,000 to 160,000 clones, 90% seen once. Source: peripheral blood, taken on day 0 of AZD1222 vaccination. The chain uses TRBV19 and TRBJ1-2, with unresolved D. The source of this sequence is an adult in good health. The CDR3 loop is CASTPVSGYGYTF. CDR3 sequence (DNA): TGTGCCAGTACCCCCGTGTCCGGTTATGGCTACACCTTC. Drawing the rest from reference TRBV19 and TRBJ1-2, the complete variable domain is DGGITQSPKYLFRKEGQNVTLSCEQNLNHDAMYWYRQDPGQGLRLIYYSQIVNDFQKGDIAEGYSVSREKKESFPLTVTSAQKNPTAFYLCASTPVSGYGYTFGSGTRLTVV.